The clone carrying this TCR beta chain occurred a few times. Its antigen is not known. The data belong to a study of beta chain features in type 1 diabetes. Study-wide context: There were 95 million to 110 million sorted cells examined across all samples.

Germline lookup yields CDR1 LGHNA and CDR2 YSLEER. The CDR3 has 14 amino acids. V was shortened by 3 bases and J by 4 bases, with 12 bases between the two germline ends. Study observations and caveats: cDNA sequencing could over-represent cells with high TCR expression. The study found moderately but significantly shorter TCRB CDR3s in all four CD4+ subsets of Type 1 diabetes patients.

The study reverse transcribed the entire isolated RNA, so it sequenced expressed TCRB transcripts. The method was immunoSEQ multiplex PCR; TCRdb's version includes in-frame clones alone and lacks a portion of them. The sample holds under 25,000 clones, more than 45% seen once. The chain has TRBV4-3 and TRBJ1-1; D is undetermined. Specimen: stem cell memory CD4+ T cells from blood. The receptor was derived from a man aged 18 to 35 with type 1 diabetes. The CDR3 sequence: CASSQGDTSTEAFF. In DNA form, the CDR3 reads TGCGCCAGCAGCCAGGGAGATACGAGCACTGAAGCTTTCTTT.